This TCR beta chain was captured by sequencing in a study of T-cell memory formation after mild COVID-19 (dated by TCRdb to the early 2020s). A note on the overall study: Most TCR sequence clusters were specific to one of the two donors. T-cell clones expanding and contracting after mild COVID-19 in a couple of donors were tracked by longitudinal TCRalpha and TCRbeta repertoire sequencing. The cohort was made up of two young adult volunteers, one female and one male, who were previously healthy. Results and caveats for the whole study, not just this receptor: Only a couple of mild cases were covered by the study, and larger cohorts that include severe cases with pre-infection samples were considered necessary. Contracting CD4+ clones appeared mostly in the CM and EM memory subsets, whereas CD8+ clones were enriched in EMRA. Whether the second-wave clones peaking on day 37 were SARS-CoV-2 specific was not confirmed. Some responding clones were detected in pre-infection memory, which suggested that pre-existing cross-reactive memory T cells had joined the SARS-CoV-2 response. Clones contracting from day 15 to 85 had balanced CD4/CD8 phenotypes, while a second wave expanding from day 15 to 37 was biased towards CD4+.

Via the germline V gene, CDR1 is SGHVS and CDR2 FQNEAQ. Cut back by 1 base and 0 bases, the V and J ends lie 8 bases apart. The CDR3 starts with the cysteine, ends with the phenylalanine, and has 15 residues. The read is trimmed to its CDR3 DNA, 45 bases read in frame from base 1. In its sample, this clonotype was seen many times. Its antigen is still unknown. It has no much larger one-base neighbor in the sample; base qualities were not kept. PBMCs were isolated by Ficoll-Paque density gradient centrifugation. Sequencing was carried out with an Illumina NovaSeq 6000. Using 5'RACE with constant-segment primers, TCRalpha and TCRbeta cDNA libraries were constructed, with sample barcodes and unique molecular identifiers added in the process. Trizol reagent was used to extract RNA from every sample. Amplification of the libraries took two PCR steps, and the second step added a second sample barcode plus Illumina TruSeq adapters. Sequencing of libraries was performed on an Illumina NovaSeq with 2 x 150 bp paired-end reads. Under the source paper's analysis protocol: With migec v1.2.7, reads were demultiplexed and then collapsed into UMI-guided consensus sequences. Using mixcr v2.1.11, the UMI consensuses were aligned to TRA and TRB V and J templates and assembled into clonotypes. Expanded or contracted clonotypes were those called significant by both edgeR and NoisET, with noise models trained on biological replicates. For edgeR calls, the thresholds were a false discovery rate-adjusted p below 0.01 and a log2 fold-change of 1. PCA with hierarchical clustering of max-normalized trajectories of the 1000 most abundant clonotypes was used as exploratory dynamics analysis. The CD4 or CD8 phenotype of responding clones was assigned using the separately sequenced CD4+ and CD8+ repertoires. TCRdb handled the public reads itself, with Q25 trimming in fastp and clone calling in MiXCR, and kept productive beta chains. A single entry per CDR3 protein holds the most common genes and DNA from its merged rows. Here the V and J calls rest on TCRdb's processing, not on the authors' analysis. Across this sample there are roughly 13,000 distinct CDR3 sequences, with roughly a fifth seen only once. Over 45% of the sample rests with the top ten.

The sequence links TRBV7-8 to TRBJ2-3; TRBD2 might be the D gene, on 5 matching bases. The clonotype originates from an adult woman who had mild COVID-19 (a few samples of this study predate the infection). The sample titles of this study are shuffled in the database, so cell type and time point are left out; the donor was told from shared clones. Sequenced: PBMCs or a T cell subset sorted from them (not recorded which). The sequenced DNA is TGTGCCAGCAGCTTAGTCGGGGTCAGCACAGATACGCAGTATTTT. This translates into CASSLVGVSTDTQYF. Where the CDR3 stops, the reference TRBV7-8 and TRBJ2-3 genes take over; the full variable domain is GAGVSQSPRYKVAKRGQDVALRCDPISGHVSLFWYQQALGQGPEFLTYFQNEAQLDKSGLPSDRFFAERPEGSVSTLKIQRTQQEDSAVYLCASSLVGVSTDTQYFGPGTRLTVL.